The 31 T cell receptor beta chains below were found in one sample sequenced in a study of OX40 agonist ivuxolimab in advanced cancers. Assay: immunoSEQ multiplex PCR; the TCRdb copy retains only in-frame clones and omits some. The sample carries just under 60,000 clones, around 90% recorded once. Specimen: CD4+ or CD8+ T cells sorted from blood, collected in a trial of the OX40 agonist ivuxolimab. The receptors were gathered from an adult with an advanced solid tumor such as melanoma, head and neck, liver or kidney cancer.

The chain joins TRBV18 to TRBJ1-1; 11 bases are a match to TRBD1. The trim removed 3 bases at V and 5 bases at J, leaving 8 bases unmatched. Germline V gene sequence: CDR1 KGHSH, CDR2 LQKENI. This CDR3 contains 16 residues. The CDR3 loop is CASSPGTGGLGTEAFF. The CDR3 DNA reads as TGTGCCAGCTCACCCGGGACAGGGGGTCTTGGGACTGAAGCTTTCTTT.

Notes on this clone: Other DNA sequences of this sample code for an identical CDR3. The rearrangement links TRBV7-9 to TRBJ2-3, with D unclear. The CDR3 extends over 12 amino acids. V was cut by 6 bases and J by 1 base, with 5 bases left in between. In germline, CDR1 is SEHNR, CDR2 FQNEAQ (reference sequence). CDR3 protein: CASRAGTDTQYF. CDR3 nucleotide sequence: TGTGCCAGCAGGGCGGGCACAGATACGCAGTATTTT.

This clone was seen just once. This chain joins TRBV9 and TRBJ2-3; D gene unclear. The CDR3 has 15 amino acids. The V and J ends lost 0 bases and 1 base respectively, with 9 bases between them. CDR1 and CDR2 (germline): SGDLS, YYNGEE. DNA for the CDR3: TGTGCCAGCAGCGTAGCTACCGTAGGCACAGATACGCAGTATTTT. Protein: CASSVATVGTDTQYF.

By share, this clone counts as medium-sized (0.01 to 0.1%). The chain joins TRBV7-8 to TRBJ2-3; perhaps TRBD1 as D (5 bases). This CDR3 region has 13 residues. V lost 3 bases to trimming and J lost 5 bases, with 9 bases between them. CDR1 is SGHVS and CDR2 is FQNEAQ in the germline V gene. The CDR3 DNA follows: TGTGCCAGCAGCTTGGTGGGGCAAGATACGCAGTATTTT. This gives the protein CASSLVGQDTQYF.

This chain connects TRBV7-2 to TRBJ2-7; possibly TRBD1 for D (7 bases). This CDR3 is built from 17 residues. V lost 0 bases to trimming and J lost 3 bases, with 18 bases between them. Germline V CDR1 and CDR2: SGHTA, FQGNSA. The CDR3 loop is CASSLAGAGQFSYEQYF. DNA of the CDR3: TGTGCCAGCAGCTTAGCGGGGGCGGGACAGTTCAGCTACGAGCAGTACTTC.

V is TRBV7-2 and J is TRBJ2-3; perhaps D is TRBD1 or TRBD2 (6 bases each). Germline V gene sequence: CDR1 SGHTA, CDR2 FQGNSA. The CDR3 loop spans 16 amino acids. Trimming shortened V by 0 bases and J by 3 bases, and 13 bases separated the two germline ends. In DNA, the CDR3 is TGTGCCAGCAGCTTAGCTGAGGGGGGTCGGACAGATACGCAGTATTTT. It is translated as CASSLAEGGRTDTQYF.

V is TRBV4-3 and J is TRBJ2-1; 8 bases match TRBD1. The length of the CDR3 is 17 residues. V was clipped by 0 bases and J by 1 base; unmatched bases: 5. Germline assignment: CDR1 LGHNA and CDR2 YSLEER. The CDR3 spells CASSQDQGAPSYNEQFF. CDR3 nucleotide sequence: TGCGCCAGCAGCCAAGACCAGGGGGCCCCGTCCTACAATGAGCAGTTCTTC.

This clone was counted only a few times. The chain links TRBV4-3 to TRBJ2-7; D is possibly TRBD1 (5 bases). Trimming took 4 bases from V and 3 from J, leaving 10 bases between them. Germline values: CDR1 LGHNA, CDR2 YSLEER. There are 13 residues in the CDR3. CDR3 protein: CASSPARGYEQYF. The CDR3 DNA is TGCGCCAGCAGCCCCGCAAGGGGCTACGAGCAGTACTTC.

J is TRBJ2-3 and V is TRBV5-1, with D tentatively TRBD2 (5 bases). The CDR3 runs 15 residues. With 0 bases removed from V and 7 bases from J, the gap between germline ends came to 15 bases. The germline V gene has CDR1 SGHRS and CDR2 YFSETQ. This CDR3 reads CASSLGPGSTNTQYF. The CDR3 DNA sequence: TGCGCCAGCAGCTTGGGGCCGGGATCGACCAATACGCAGTATTTT.

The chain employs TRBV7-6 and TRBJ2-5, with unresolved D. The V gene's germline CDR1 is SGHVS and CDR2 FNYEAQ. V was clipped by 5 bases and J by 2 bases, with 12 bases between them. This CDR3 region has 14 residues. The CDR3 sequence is CASSLTLLQETQYF. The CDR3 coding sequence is TGTGCCAGCAGCCTGACTTTGTTACAAGAGACCCAGTACTTC.

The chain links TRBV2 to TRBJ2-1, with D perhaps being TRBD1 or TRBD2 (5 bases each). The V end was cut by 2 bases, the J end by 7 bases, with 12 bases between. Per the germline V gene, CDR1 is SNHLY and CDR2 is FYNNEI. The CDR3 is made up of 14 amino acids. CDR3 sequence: CASSESDWGNEQFF. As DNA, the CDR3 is TGTGCCAGCAGTGAATCGGACTGGGGGAATGAGCAGTTCTTC.

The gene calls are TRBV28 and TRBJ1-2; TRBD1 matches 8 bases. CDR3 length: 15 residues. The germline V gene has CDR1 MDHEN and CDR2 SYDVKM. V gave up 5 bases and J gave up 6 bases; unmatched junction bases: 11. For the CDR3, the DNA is TGTGCCAGCAGTCCCCGGACAGGGATAAGCCATGGCTACACCTTC. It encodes CASSPRTGISHGYTF.

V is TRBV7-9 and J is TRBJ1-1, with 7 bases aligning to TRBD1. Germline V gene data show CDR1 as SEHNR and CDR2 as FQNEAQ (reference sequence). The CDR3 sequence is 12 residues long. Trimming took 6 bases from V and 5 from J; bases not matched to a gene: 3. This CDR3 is CASREGATEAFF. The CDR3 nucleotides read TGTGCCAGCAGAGAGGGGGCGACTGAAGCTTTCTTT. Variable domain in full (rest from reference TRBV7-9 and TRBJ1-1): DTGVSQNPRHKITKRGQNVTFRCDPISEHNRLYWYRQTLGQGPEFLTYFQNEAQLEKSRLLSDRFSAERPKGSFSTLEIQRTEQGDSAMYLCASREGATEAFFGQGTRLTVV.

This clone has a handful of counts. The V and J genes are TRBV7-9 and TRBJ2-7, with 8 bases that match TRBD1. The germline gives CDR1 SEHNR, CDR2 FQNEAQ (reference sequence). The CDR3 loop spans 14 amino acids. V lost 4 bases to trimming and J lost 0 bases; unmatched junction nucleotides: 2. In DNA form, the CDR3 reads TGTGCCAGCAGCTCCACAGGGGGCTCCTACGAGCAGTACTTC. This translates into CASSSTGGSYEQYF. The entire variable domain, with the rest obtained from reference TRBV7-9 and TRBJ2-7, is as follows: DTGVSQNPRHKITKRGQNVTFRCDPISEHNRLYWYRQTLGQGPEFLTYFQNEAQLEKSRLLSDRFSAERPKGSFSTLEIQRTEQGDSAMYLCASSSTGGSYEQYFGPGTRLTVT.

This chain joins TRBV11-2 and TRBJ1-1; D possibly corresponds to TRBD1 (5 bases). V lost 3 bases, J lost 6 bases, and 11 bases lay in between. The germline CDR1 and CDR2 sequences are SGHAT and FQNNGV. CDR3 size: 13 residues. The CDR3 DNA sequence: TGTGCCAGCAGCTTTCAGGGTAGCCCTGAAGCTTTCTTT. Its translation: CASSFQGSPEAFF.

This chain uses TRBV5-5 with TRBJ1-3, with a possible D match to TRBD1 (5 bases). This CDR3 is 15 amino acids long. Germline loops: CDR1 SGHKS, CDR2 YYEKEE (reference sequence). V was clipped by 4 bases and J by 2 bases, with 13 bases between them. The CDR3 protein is CASSLGTATGNTIYF. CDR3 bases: TGTGCCAGCAGCCTTGGGACGGCAACTGGAAACACCATATATTTT.

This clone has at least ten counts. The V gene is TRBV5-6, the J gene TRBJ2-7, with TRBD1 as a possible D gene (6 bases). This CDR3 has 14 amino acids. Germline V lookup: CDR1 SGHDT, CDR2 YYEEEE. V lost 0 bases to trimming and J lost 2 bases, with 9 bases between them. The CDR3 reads CASSLGGDTYEQYF. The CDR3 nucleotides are TGTGCCAGCAGCTTGGGAGGGGACACCTACGAGCAGTACTTC.

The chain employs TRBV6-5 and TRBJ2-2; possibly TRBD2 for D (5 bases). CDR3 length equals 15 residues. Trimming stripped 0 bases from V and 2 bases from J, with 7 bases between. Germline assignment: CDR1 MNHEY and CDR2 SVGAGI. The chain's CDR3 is CASSYSRGNTGELFF. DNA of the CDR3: TGTGCCAGCAGTTACTCCCGGGGTAACACCGGGGAGCTGTTTTTT.

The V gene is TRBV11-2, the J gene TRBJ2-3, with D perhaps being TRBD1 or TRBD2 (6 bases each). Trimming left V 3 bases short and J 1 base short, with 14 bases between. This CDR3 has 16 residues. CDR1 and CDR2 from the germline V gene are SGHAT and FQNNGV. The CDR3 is CASSFWGAQRTDTQYF. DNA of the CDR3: TGTGCCAGCAGCTTTTGGGGGGCTCAACGCACAGATACGCAGTATTTT.

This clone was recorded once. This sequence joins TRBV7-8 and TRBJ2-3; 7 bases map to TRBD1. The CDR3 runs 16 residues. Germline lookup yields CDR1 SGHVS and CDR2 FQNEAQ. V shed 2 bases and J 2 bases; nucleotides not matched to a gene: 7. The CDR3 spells CASSLYPGQSTDTQYF. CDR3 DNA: TGTGCCAGCAGCTTATATCCGGGACAGTCCACAGATACGCAGTATTTT.

The CDR3 is CASSFSGLAGWADTQYF. The CDR3 nucleotides read TGTGCCAGCAGTTTTTCGGGACTAGCGGGATGGGCAGATACGCAGTATTTT. The J gene is TRBJ2-3, the V gene TRBV28, with 13 positions matching TRBD2. The germline gives CDR1 MDHEN, CDR2 SYDVKM. J was trimmed by 4 bases and V by 3 bases; bases with no gene match: 7. The CDR3 is 17 residues long.

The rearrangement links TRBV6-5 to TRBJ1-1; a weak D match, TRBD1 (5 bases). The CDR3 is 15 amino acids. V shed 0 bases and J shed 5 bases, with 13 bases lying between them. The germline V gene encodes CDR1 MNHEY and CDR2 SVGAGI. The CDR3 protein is CASSYSESGGTEAFF. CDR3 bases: TGTGCCAGCAGTTACTCGGAGTCGGGGGGAACTGAAGCTTTCTTT.

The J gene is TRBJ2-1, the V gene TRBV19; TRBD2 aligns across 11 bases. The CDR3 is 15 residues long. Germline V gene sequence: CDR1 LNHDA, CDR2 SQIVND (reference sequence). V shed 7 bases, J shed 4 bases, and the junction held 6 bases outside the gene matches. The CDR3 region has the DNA TGTGCCAGTACTTATAGCGGGAGGGCATACAATGAGCAGTTCTTC. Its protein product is CASTYSGRAYNEQFF.

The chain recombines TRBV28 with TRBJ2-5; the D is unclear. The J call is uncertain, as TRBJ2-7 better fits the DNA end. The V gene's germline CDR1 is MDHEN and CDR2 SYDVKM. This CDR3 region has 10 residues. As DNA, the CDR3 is TGTGGGAGCCGGCCTTACGAGCAGTACTTC. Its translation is CGSRPYEQYF.

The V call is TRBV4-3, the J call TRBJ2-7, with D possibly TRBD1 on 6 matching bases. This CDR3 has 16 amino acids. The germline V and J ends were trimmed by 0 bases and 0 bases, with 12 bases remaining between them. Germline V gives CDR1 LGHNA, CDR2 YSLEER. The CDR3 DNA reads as TGCGCCAGCAGCCAAGATCGGACAGATAGCTCCTACGAGCAGTACTTC. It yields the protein CASSQDRTDSSYEQYF.

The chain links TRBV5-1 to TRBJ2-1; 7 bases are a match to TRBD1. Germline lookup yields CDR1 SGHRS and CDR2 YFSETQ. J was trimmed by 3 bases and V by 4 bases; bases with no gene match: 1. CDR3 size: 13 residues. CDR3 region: CASSRDSYNEQFF. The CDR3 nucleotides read TGCGCCAGCAGCCGGGACAGCTACAATGAGCAGTTCTTC.

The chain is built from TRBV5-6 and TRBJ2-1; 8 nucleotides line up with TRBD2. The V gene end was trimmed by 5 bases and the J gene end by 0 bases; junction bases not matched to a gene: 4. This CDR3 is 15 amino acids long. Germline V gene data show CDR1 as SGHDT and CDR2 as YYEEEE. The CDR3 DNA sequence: TGTGCCAGCAGAATCAGCGGGAGCTCCTACAATGAGCAGTTCTTC. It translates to CASRISGSSYNEQFF.

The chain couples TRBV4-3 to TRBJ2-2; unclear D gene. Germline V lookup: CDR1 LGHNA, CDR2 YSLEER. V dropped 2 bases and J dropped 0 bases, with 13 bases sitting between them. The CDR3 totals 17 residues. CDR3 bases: TGCGCCAGCAGCCAATATTTCTCCATACCGAACACCGGGGAGCTGTTTTTT. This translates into CASSQYFSIPNTGELFF.

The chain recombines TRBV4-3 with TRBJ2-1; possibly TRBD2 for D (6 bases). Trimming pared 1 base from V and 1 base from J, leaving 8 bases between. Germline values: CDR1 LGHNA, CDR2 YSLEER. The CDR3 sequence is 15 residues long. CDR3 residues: CASSQGSGSYNEQFF. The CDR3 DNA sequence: TGCGCCAGCAGCCAAGGTAGCGGTTCCTACAATGAGCAGTTCTTC.

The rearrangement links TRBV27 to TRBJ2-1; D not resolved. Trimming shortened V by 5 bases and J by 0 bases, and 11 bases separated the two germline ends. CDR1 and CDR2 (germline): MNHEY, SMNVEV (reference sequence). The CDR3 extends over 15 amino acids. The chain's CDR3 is CASSPFRTSYNEQFF. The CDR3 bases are TGTGCCAGCAGTCCCTTTAGAACCTCCTACAATGAGCAGTTCTTC.

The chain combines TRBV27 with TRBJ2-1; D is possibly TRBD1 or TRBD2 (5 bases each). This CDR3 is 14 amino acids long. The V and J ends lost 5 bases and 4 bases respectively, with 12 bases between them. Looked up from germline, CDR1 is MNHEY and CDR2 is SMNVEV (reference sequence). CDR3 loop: CASSPGTAYNEQFF. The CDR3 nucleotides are TGTGCCAGCAGTCCCGGGACCGCATACAATGAGCAGTTCTTC.